This T cell receptor (beta chain) was recovered during a study of shared T cell receptors in the human thymus. Libraries were prepared by immunoSEQ multiplex PCR; TCRdb keeps only in-frame clonotypes and omits some of them. The sample includes approximately 760,000 clones, 80% to 90% of them seen just once. CDR1 is SEHNR and CDR2 is FQNEAQ in the germline V gene (reference sequence). CDR3 length: 15 residues. J was trimmed by 3 bases and V by 5 bases; bases with no gene match: 3. The same sample was also studied in work on human thymus T cells. That study reports: The study used thymus tissue resected during corrective heart surgery. V and J genes seemed to be used with bias in thymic and blood repertoires. The related literature has documented a marked overlap of thymic repertoires among unrelated individuals.

The gene calls are TRBV7-9 and TRBJ2-5; TRBD2 agrees at 13 bases. The material sequenced was thymocytes. This TCR was sampled from a girl under three years old with a congenital heart defect. Here the CDR3 DNA reads TGTGCCAGCAGCCCAGGACTAGCGGGGGAAGAGACCCAGTACTTC. Translating it yields CASSPGLAGEETQYF.